This T cell receptor (beta chain) derives from a study of CD8 T cells in Susac syndrome. When the RNA was reverse transcribed, random hexamers were used with an input of roughly 0.45 to 1 ug. TCRdb called the immunoSEQ multiplex PCR reads again in MiXCR, with one record for every CDR3 protein. The sample records 100,000 to 150,000 distinct CDR3 sequences, 80% to 95% being singletons. Germline V gene data show CDR1 as KGHDR and CDR2 as SFDVKD. The CDR3 loop spans 12 amino acids. Trimming stripped 4 bases from V and 4 bases from J, with 4 bases between. This chain uses TRBV24-1 with TRBJ2-1; unclear D gene. The sample comprised CD8+ T cells from PBMCs. This receptor was identified in a human donor with multiple sclerosis. The CDR3 DNA is TGTGCCACCAGTGAGGGGTACAATGAGCAGTTCTTC. Amino acids: CATSEGYNEQFF.